These T cell receptor beta chains were read from a single sample in a study of neurological immune-mediated disorders. TCRdb reanalysed the 5' RACE reads using MiXCR and keeps one entry per CDR3 protein. The sample holds about 62,000 distinct CDR3 sequences; roughly 3.5% are singletons and the top ten take over 2%. The sample taken for sequencing was PBMCs. Receptor source: a woman aged 45-59 years with multiple sclerosis. Both conserved end residues are part of each CDR3. D genes are given only for firm matches. Expanded clones are given a class, and other clones once, few, many or no size at all.

v_gene,abundance,j_gene,d_gene,CDR3nt,CDR3aa
TRBV12-3/TRBV12-4,many,TRBJ2-7,.,TGTGCCAGCAGTCCGCAGGGTAACGAGCAGTACTTC,CASSPQGNEQYF
TRBV7-9,many,TRBJ2-3,TRBD2,TGTGCCAGCAGCGTAGCGGGGACAATTAGCACAGATACGCAGTATTTT,CASSVAGTISTDTQYF
TRBV29-1,many,TRBJ2-7,TRBD1,TGCAGCGCCGTCGCGTCAGGGGGCTACGAGCAGTACTTC,CSAVASGGYEQYF
TRBV20-1,many,TRBJ2-5,.,TGCAGTGCTAGAGTAAGACAGTCCCAAGAGACCCAGTACTTC,CSARVRQSQETQYF
TRBV6-6,many,TRBJ1-2,.,TGTGCCAGCAACAATCAGGGGCGCGGAGGCTACACCTTC,CASNNQGRGGYTF
TRBV20-1,many,TRBJ1-1,TRBD1,TGCAGTGCTAGACCCCGGGACAGGGGCACTGAAGCTTTCTTT,CSARPRDRGTEAFF
TRBV29-1,many,TRBJ2-2,.,TGCAGCGTTGTAGTGGGGGCCTTGAACACCGGGGAGCTGTTTTTT,CSVVVGALNTGELFF
TRBV12-3/TRBV12-4,many,TRBJ2-6,TRBD2,TGTGCCAGCGCCCCTCCCTGGGGGGGCTCTGGGGCCAACGTCCTGACTTTC,CASAPPWGGSGANVLTF
TRBV5-1,many,TRBJ2-3,TRBD2,TGCGCCAGCAGCCCAACGGGACTAGCGGGCAGTGGGGATACGCAGTATTTT,CASSPTGLAGSGDTQYF
TRBV5-1,many,TRBJ1-1,.,TGCGCCAGCAGCTCCGCGACAAGGGGCTCTGAAGCTTTCTTT,CASSSATRGSEAFF
TRBV7-2,many,TRBJ2-1,.,TGTGCCAGCAGCCCTACCTACAATGAGCAGTTCTTC,CASSPTYNEQFF
TRBV5-1,many,TRBJ2-3,TRBD2,TGCGCCAGCAGCGGATTCCCACTAGCGGACTTCACAGATACGCAGTATTTT,CASSGFPLADFTDTQYF
TRBV7-6,many,TRBJ1-1,TRBD1,TGTGCCAGCAGCTCACAGGGGATTACTGAAGCTTTCTTT,CASSSQGITEAFF
TRBV12-3/TRBV12-4,few,TRBJ2-6,TRBD1,TGTGCCAGCAGCCGTGGACAGGGAAGAGGGGCCAACGTCCTGACTTTC,CASSRGQGRGANVLTF
TRBV9,many,TRBJ1-3,.,TGTGCCAGCAGCCCAGAAGACAGCTCTGGAAACACCATATATTTT,CASSPEDSSGNTIYF
TRBV14,many,TRBJ1-1,.,TGTGCCAGCAGCCCAGCCAGGGGTTCGACCACTGAAGCTTTCTTT,CASSPARGSTTEAFF
TRBV19,many,TRBJ1-1,.,TGTGCCAGTAGTATATGGGGGACTGAAGCTTTCTTT,CASSIWGTEAFF
TRBV20-1,many,TRBJ2-7,TRBD1,TGCAGTGCTTCTCACTTGATCGGGACAGGCTCCTACGAGCAGTACTTC,CSASHLIGTGSYEQYF
TRBV5-1,many,TRBJ1-1,.,TGCGCCAGCAGCTTGATAGGGAGCACTGAAGCTTTCTTT,CASSLIGSTEAFF
TRBV12-3/TRBV12-4,many,TRBJ1-1,.,TGTGCCAGCAGTTTTTACAGCTCCACTGAAGCTTTCTTT,CASSFYSSTEAFF
TRBV12-3/TRBV12-4,many,TRBJ1-2,.,TGTGCCAGCAGTCCCCCGGGGAGCCGCTACACCTTC,CASSPPGSRYTF
TRBV20-1,many,TRBJ1-1,.,TGCAGTGCTAGAGATGGGGGTCGGGGGGCTAAGGCTGAAGCTTTCTTT,CSARDGGRGAKAEAFF
TRBV4-2,many,TRBJ1-3,.,TGTGCCAGCAGCCAAGATCAAGGGGGGAGCTCTGGAAACACCATATATTTT,CASSQDQGGSSGNTIYF
TRBV6-1,many,TRBJ1-2,TRBD1,TGTGCCAGCAGTGTGGAGACAGGGTATGGCTACACCTTC,CASSVETGYGYTF
TRBV6-5,.,TRBJ2-2,TRBD1,TGTGCCAGCAGCAGGACAGGGAACGCGAACACCGGGGAGCTGTTTTTT,CASSRTGNANTGELFF
TRBV20-1,medium-sized,TRBJ2-1,.,TGCAGTGCTAGGGGGGATCGCTCCTGGGCTAGCAATGAGCAGTTCTTC,CSARGDRSWASNEQFF
TRBV6-6,many,TRBJ2-7,TRBD1,TGTGCCAGCAGCCAGCCCCGGGACAGCTACGAGCAGTACTTC,CASSQPRDSYEQYF
TRBV2,many,TRBJ2-1,TRBD1,TGTGCCAGCAGTGAGGGACAGAGGAACCATGAGCAGTTCTTC,CASSEGQRNHEQFF
TRBV5-6,many,TRBJ2-3,.,TGTGCCAGCAGCTCCCTTGATGGAGGGTCCGGGGATACGCAGTATTTT,CASSSLDGGSGDTQYF
TRBV6-2/TRBV6-3,.,TRBJ2-7,TRBD2,TGTGCCACCGGGACTAGCGGGCCTTACGAGCAGTACTTC,CATGTSGPYEQYF
TRBV27,many,TRBJ2-7,.,TGTGCCAGCAGTTTCCAGGGGTTTCGGGAGCAGTACTTC,CASSFQGFREQYF
TRBV20-1,many,TRBJ2-1,.,TGCAGTGCTCGGGGACTGGGCGGGAATGAGCAGTTCTTC,CSARGLGGNEQFF
TRBV3-1,many,TRBJ1-1,.,TGTGCCAGCAGCCAAGATTGGCGGTCGAACACTGAAGCTTTCTTT,CASSQDWRSNTEAFF
TRBV20-1,many,TRBJ2-1,.,TGCAGTGCTAGCGGGCAGTTCTTC,CSASGQFF
TRBV18,many,TRBJ2-1,.,TGTGCCAGCTCGAGAACAGAGAGCTCCTACAATGAGCAGTTCTTC,CASSRTESSYNEQFF